These 27 T cell receptor beta chains were sequenced from one sample in a study of low-dose radiotherapy and immunotherapy resistance in tumors. TRAV- and TRBV-specific primers primed first-strand cDNA, covering alpha and beta chains. PCR amplification of the TCRs was performed with Phusion for 20 PCR cycles, and it relied on a constant-region primer together with a V-primer adapter. In TCRdb, the reads were re-called with MiXCR into one record per CDR3 protein. The sample has 9,800 or so distinct CDR3 sequences; around 75% are singletons. Every receptor here comes from a human donor with advanced metastatic prostate, ovarian, gallbladder or colorectal cancer (not recorded which). This table probably holds off-target reads from a library built for another chain.

The chain carries TRBV7-9 and TRBJ2-7; D might be TRBD1 (5 bases). The germline V gene encodes CDR1 SEHNR and CDR2 FQNEAQ (reference sequence). The CDR3 runs to 12 residues. Trimming shortened V by 5 bases and J by 4 bases, and 9 bases separated the two germline ends. CDR3 nucleotides: TGTGCCAGCAGCAAGGGGCCATACGAGCAGTACTTC. This gives the protein CASSKGPYEQYF.

The J gene is TRBJ2-1, the V gene TRBV6-8; D may correspond to TRBD1 or TRBD2 (5 bases each). CDR3 length: 15 amino acids. V shed 5 bases and J shed 4 bases, with 15 bases lying between them. Per germline, CDR1 MNHGY and CDR2 SAAAGT. CDR3: CASSPRAAGYNEQFF. The CDR3 region has the DNA TGTGCCAGCAGTCCGAGGGCAGCAGGGTACAATGAGCAGTTCTTC.

V gene TRBV7-8 combines with J gene TRBJ1-1, with TRBD1 matching over 7 bases. The germline V gene encodes CDR1 SGHVS and CDR2 FQNEAQ. V lost 1 base and J lost 0; bases outside the gene matches: 2. The CDR3 runs 15 residues. CDR3 in amino acids: CASSLVTGLNTEAFF. Written as DNA, the CDR3 is TGTGCCAGCAGCTTAGTGACAGGGCTGAACACTGAAGCTTTCTTT.

V and J are TRBV6-8 and TRBJ1-5; D is perhaps TRBD1 (5 bases). Trimming took off 6 bases at V and 0 bases at J, with 15 bases between the two ends. This CDR3 has 16 amino acids. Germline CDR1 MNHGY, CDR2 SAAAGT. The CDR3 DNA is TGTGCCAGCAGCCGGGCCGGGGGGAATAGCAATCAGCCCCAGCATTTT. This codes for CASSRAGGNSNQPQHF.

J is TRBJ2-2 and V is TRBV5-1; a possible D gene is TRBD2 (5 bases). Trimming removed 1 base at V and 5 bases at J, with 15 bases between. Germline V gene data show CDR1 as SGHRS and CDR2 as YFSETQ. The CDR3 is 16 residues long. The CDR3 sequence: CASSLTSSTGTGELFF. CDR3 sequence (DNA): TGCGCCAGCAGCTTGACCTCTAGCACTGGTACCGGGGAGCTGTTTTTT.

The V and J genes are TRBV9 and TRBJ2-1, with D possibly TRBD2 on 5 matching bases. The CDR3 loop spans 15 amino acids. Trimming took off 0 bases at V and 7 bases at J, with 14 bases between the two ends. The V gene's germline CDR1 is SGDLS and CDR2 YYNGEE. The chain's CDR3 is CASSVAGGPRNEQFF. DNA of the CDR3: TGTGCCAGCAGCGTAGCTGGAGGACCAAGGAATGAGCAGTTCTTC.

The rearrangement uses TRBV7-9 and TRBJ1-1; D gene uncertain. This CDR3 has 14 amino acids. V lost 5 bases and J lost 4, with 14 bases in between. From germline, CDR1 is SEHNR and CDR2 FQNEAQ (reference sequence). The CDR3 sequence: CASSASGVGTEAFF. CDR3 DNA: TGTGCCAGCAGCGCCTCGGGAGTAGGCACTGAAGCTTTCTTT.

The chain couples TRBV5-1 to TRBJ2-1, with D uncertain. The CDR3 contains 15 residues. V was shortened by 1 base and J by 6 bases, with 14 bases between the two germline ends. Germline V gene data show CDR1 as SGHRS and CDR2 as YFSETQ. The CDR3 DNA reads TGCGCCAGCAGCTTGCCGAGACAAAAAGTCAATGAGCAGTTCTTC. Amino acid sequence: CASSLPRQKVNEQFF. The variable domain in full, completed from reference TRBV5-1 and TRBJ2-1, reads KAGVTQTPRYLIKTRGQQVTLSCSPISGHRSVSWYQQTPGQGLQFLFEYFSETQRNKGNFPGRFSGRQFSNSRSEMNVSTLELGDSALYLCASSLPRQKVNEQFFGPGTRLTVL.

The genes are TRBV29-1 and TRBJ2-2; TRBD1 aligns across 9 bases. This CDR3 is 16 amino acids long. Trimming at V came to 6 bases and at J to 7 bases, leaving 15 bases not matched to a gene. Germline CDR1 reads SQVTM; CDR2 reads ANQGSEA. The DNA for the CDR3 is TGCAGCGTGGGCCTGCCCCGGGACAGGGATATCGGGGAGCTGTTTTTT. Amino acid sequence: CSVGLPRDRDIGELFF.

The chain has TRBV12-5 and TRBJ2-2; 14 bases are shared with TRBD2. This CDR3 is built from 18 residues. V gave up 4 bases and J gave up 3 bases; unmatched junction bases: 7. Germline CDR1 reads LGHNT; CDR2 reads FRNRAP. The CDR3: CASGSGTSGSFDTGELFF. CDR3 coding DNA: TGTGCTAGTGGTTCCGGGACTAGCGGGAGTTTCGACACCGGGGAGCTGTTTTTT.

This clonotype was observed a few times. This sequence joins TRBV30 and TRBJ2-1; D remains ambiguous. V was clipped by 4 bases and J by 13 bases, with 14 bases between them. From germline, CDR1 is GTSNPN and CDR2 SVGIG (reference sequence). There are 11 residues in the CDR3. CDR3 nucleotides: TGTGCCTGGACAACCCTCGGAACTCAGTTCTTC. This gives the protein CAWTTLGTQFF.

This clonotype is a singleton in its sample. The J gene is TRBJ2-7, the V gene TRBV2, with 12 nucleotides matching TRBD2. The trim removed 7 bases at V and 2 bases at J, leaving 3 bases unmatched. CDR3 length equals 14 residues. Looked up from germline, CDR1 is SNHLY and CDR2 is FYNNEI. The CDR3 loop is CASTLAGGPYEQYF. For the CDR3, the DNA is TGTGCCAGCACCCTAGCGGGAGGGCCCTACGAGCAGTACTTC.

CDR3 DNA sequence: TGTGCCAGCTCACCACCGGTACAGCCGACCTACGAGCAGTACTTC. Translating it yields CASSPPVQPTYEQYF. This sequence joins TRBV18 and TRBJ2-7, with D hard to call. Germline CDR1 and CDR2: KGHSH and LQKENI. CDR3 length: 15 amino acids. Trimming cost V 0 bases and J 2 bases, with 11 bases left between them.

V gene TRBV6-8 combines with J gene TRBJ2-7; D is undetermined. The V end lost 5 bases, the J end lost 6 bases, and 17 bases lay between the germline ends. Per the germline V gene, CDR1 is MNHGY and CDR2 is SAAAGT. This CDR3 is built from 14 residues. The CDR3 DNA reads as TGTGCCAGCAGTAGAACAGTGATCCAAGGCGAGCAGTACTTC. Amino acid sequence: CASSRTVIQGEQYF.

In its sample, this clonotype was seen a few times. The chain recombines TRBV5-4 with TRBJ2-1; D perhaps matches TRBD2 (6 bases). Trimming left V 2 bases short and J 9 bases short, with 15 bases between. Germline lookup yields CDR1 SGHNT and CDR2 YYREEE (reference sequence). This CDR3 region has 14 residues. The CDR3 region has the DNA TGTGCCAGCAGCTTCGGGGGAGTGGGGGGTGAGCAGTTCTTC. This sequence encodes CASSFGGVGGEQFF. Full variable domain (missing parts from reference TRBV5-4 and TRBJ2-1): ETGVTQSPTHLIKTRGQQVTLRCSSQSGHNTVSWYQQALGQGPQFIFQYYREEENGRGNFPPRFSGLQFPNYSSELNVNALELDDSALYLCASSFGGVGGEQFFGPGTRLTVL.

This clonotype was seen only a few times. V and J are TRBV5-6 and TRBJ2-1, with D unresolved. Trimming took off 0 bases at V and 0 bases at J, with 13 bases between the two ends. Germline V gene lookup returns CDR1 SGHDT and CDR2 YYEEEE. CDR3 length: 17 residues. The DNA of the CDR3 is TGTGCCAGCAGCTTGGCTCCCTGGGTACCCTCCTACAATGAGCAGTTCTTC. It yields the protein CASSLAPWVPSYNEQFF.

This chain connects TRBV15 to TRBJ2-3, with D perhaps matching TRBD2 (6 bases). Trimming stripped 4 bases from V and 2 bases from J, with 13 bases between. CDR1 LNHNV and CDR2 YYDKDF come from the germline V gene (reference sequence). This CDR3 spans 15 amino acids. The CDR3 is CATSIGSGHTDTQYF. In DNA, the CDR3 is TGTGCCACCAGCATTGGTAGCGGCCACACAGATACGCAGTATTTT.

This clonotype was seen only a few times. V and J are TRBV9 and TRBJ1-4, with D possibly TRBD1 on 6 matching bases. The V end was cut by 4 bases, the J end by 0 bases, with 19 bases between. This CDR3 is built from 18 residues. Germline CDR1 reads SGDLS; CDR2 reads YYNGEE. The CDR3 DNA reads TGTGCCAGCAGCCCCACAGGGACTAACTTTGCAACTAATGAAAAACTGTTTTTT. The encoded protein is CASSPTGTNFATNEKLFF.

This chain links TRBV5-6 with TRBJ2-7, with 10 bases matching TRBD2. This CDR3 comprises 15 residues. Germline trimming cut 5 bases from V and 2 bases from J; bases unmatched to any gene: 7. Germline V gene data show CDR1 as SGHDT and CDR2 as YYEEEE. The CDR3 nucleotides read TGTGCCAGCAGTCATAGCGGGAGGCAGACCTACGAGCAGTACTTC. Amino acid sequence: CASSHSGRQTYEQYF. The entire variable domain, with the rest obtained from reference TRBV5-6 and TRBJ2-7, is as follows: DAGVTQSPTHLIKTRGQQVTLRCSPKSGHDTVSWYQQALGQGPQFIFQYYEEEERQRGNFPDRFSGHQFPNYSSELNVNALLLGDSALYLCASSHSGRQTYEQYFGPGTRLTVT.

This clonotype was observed a few times. The chain employs TRBV10-3 and TRBJ2-5; D is perhaps TRBD1 (5 bases). From germline, CDR1 is ENHRY and CDR2 SYGVKD. This CDR3 has 14 amino acids. V was shortened by 4 bases and J by 5 bases, with 14 bases between the two germline ends. DNA for the CDR3: TGTGCCATCAGTGGAGCAGGGAAGGGGGAGACCCAGTACTTC. Translation: CAISGAGKGETQYF.

The rearrangement joins TRBV12-5 to TRBJ2-3, with no clear D. Germline lookup yields CDR1 LGHNT and CDR2 FRNRAP. CDR3 length: 17 residues. V lost 1 base to trimming and J lost 3 bases, with 17 bases between them. The CDR3 here is CASGLGAISGGTDTQYF. CDR3 nucleotide sequence: TGTGCTAGTGGTTTGGGAGCGATTTCGGGTGGAACAGATACGCAGTATTTT.

The chain joins TRBV19 to TRBJ1-2; no reliable D call. Germline assignment: CDR1 LNHDA and CDR2 SQIVND (reference sequence). V lost 3 bases and J lost 0, with 8 bases in between. CDR3 length: 14 amino acids. The CDR3 DNA follows: TGTGCCAGTAGTATTCCGGGAACTAACTATGGCTACACCTTC. Amino acids: CASSIPGTNYGYTF.

This chain links TRBV6-5 with TRBJ2-2; TRBD2 matches 8 bases. This CDR3 is 15 amino acids long. Germline-derived CDR1 and CDR2 are MNHEY and SVGAGI. V trimming: 6 bases; J trimming: 4 bases; junction bases outside the gene matches: 7. CDR3 region: CASRPGTRVTGELFF. The CDR3 bases are TGTGCCAGCAGGCCCGGGACTAGAGTCACCGGGGAGCTGTTTTTT.

The CDR3 DNA reads as TGTGCCAGCAGTTTAGGACCCCCAAAAGAGCAGTTCTTC. Translating it yields CASSLGPPKEQFF. This chain links TRBV28 with TRBJ2-1; D unresolved. Trimming took 2 bases from V and 10 from J, leaving 12 bases between them. The V gene's germline CDR1 is MDHEN and CDR2 SYDVKM. The CDR3 runs to 13 residues.

This clonotype turned up a few times. This chain uses TRBV9 with TRBJ2-1; D is unclear. The germline V and J ends were trimmed by 3 bases and 8 bases, with 9 bases remaining between them. Germline V CDR1 and CDR2: SGDLS, YYNGEE. This CDR3 contains 12 residues. CDR3 residues: CASSGAGDEQFF. CDR3 DNA: TGTGCCAGCAGCGGAGCCGGCGATGAGCAGTTCTTC.

This chain joins TRBV25-1 and TRBJ1-2; D might be TRBD1 (5 bases). Germline CDR1 is MGHDK and CDR2 is SYGVNS. CDR3 length: 14 amino acids. The V end was cut by 5 bases, the J end by 6 bases, with 16 bases between. The CDR3 region has the DNA TGTGCCAGCAGTTCTTGGGACCTAACGGATGGCTACACCTTC. Protein product: CASSSWDLTDGYTF.

The V gene is TRBV7-9, the J gene TRBJ2-2; D gene uncertain. Germline V gene lookup returns CDR1 SEHNR and CDR2 FQNEAQ (reference sequence). The ends were cut back, 3 bases at V and 6 bases at J, with 8 bases in the middle. The length of the CDR3 is 13 residues. The CDR3 DNA reads TGTGCCAGCAGCTTGTTCTGGGCCGGGGAGCTGTTTTTT. It encodes CASSLFWAGELFF.